A selection of T cell receptor beta chains follows, all from one sample in a study of control samples from healthy donors and cancer patients. Method: immunoSEQ multiplex PCR; TCRdb's copy keeps in-frame clones and lacks some. The profile covers more than 95,000 clones, with roughly 92% appearing a single time and about 2.6% taken by the ten largest. Sequencing was performed on blood. The origin of the receptors is a man under 40 in good health. Both conserved end residues are part of each CDR3. D genes are given only for firm matches. Expanded clones are given a class, and other clones once, few, many or no size at all.

DNA: TGTGCCAGCAGTGAAAAGATCAGGGGGCTCGGGAGCAATCAGCCCCAGCATTTT; CDR3: CASSEKIRGLGSNQPQHF; V: TRBV6-1; J: TRBJ1-5; D: TRBD1; size: -
DNA: TGTGCCAGCAGTTTTAATTCACCCCTCCACTTT; CDR3: CASSFNSPLHF; V: TRBV28; J: TRBJ1-6; D: -; size: -
DNA: TGTGCCAGCAGCCCAATTGACAGGGCCGGCGAAAAACTGTTTTTT; CDR3: CASSPIDRAGEKLFF; V: TRBV7-8; J: TRBJ1-4; D: TRBD1; size: -
DNA: TGTGCCAGCAGCCAAGCCCCCAGGGACACTGAAGCTTTCTTT; CDR3: CASSQAPRDTEAFF; V: TRBV3-1/TRBV3-2; J: TRBJ1-1; D: -; size: -
DNA: TGCAGCGTTGAAAGGGATGGCTACACCTTC; CDR3: CSVERDGYTF; V: TRBV29-1; J: TRBJ1-2; D: -; size: -
DNA: TGCAGCGTTGACCCCGCGAACACCGGGGAGCTGTTTTTT; CDR3: CSVDPANTGELFF; V: TRBV29-1; J: TRBJ2-2; D: -; size: -
DNA: TGTGCCAGCAGTGAAGGGAAGGGGAGTAGCAATCAGCCCCAGCATTTT; CDR3: CASSEGKGSSNQPQHF; V: TRBV25-1; J: TRBJ1-5; D: -; size: -
DNA: TGTGCCTGGAGTTACATAGGAAACACCATATATTTT; CDR3: CAWSYIGNTIYF; V: TRBV30; J: TRBJ1-3; D: -; size: -
DNA: TGTGCCAGCAGCTTAGCCAGGGGGCGGGTGAACACTGAAGCTTTCTTT; CDR3: CASSLARGRVNTEAFF; V: TRBV11-1; J: TRBJ1-1; D: TRBD1; size: once
DNA: TGTGCCAGTAGTAAGGGGGGAGGACGGTACACTGAAGCTTTCTTT; CDR3: CASSKGGGRYTEAFF; V: TRBV19; J: TRBJ1-1; D: -; size: -
DNA: TGTGCCAGCAGCTTTAGCGGGGGGCCAGGGTTTGAGCAGTTCTTC; CDR3: CASSFSGGPGFEQFF; V: TRBV7-7; J: TRBJ2-1; D: TRBD2; size: -
DNA: TGTGCCACCAGTGATGGTGGACAGGGGTGGGAGACCCAGTACTTC; CDR3: CATSDGGQGWETQYF; V: TRBV24-1; J: TRBJ2-5; D: TRBD1; size: -
DNA: TGTGCCAGCAGCTCTGACCTTGGGACGAACACTGAAGCTTTCTTT; CDR3: CASSSDLGTNTEAFF; V: TRBV5-6; J: TRBJ1-1; D: -; size: -
DNA: TGTGCCAGCAGCCGCCGGCAGTTAGCTAGCACAGATACGCAGTATTTT; CDR3: CASSRRQLASTDTQYF; V: TRBV3-1/TRBV3-2; J: TRBJ2-3; D: -; size: -
DNA: TGTGCCAGCAGTCCCGACAGGGGAGAAGCTTTCTTT; CDR3: CASSPDRGEAFF; V: TRBV12-3/TRBV12-4; J: TRBJ1-1; D: TRBD1; size: -
DNA: TGTGCCAGCGGTAGAGGGACAGGGATTAGTTATGGCTACACCTTC; CDR3: CASGRGTGISYGYTF; V: TRBV28; J: TRBJ1-2; D: TRBD1; size: -
DNA: TGCAGCGTTGAAGCCCCCGACAGCACAGATACGCAGTATTTT; CDR3: CSVEAPDSTDTQYF; V: TRBV29-1; J: TRBJ2-3; D: -; size: -
DNA: TGTGCCAGCAGCTTAACTAGTGGGCAAGGAGATACGCAGTATTTT; CDR3: CASSLTSGQGDTQYF; V: TRBV7-2; J: TRBJ2-3; D: -; size: -
DNA: TGTGCCAGCAGCCGAACGGACGCCGGAGAGACCCAGTACTTC; CDR3: CASSRTDAGETQYF; V: TRBV13; J: TRBJ2-5; D: -; size: -
DNA: TGCGCCAGCAGCTTGGCGGGGGGACCCAGCTACGAGCAGTACTTC; CDR3: CASSLAGGPSYEQYF; V: TRBV5-1; J: TRBJ2-7; D: TRBD2; size: -
DNA: TGTGCCAGCAGTTACGAACTAGACCCGAAGACCGGGGAGCTGTTTTTT; CDR3: CASSYELDPKTGELFF; V: TRBV6-5; J: TRBJ2-2; D: -; size: -
DNA: TGTGCCAGCAGCGCCCTGATGGGGGGGCTCTCTGGAAACACCATATATTTT; CDR3: CASSALMGGLSGNTIYF; V: TRBV2; J: TRBJ1-3; D: -; size: once
DNA: TGTGCCAGCTCACCGGGACAGGGATTGCTAGCCAAAAACATTCAGTACTTC; CDR3: CASSPGQGLLAKNIQYF; V: TRBV18; J: TRBJ2-4; D: TRBD1; size: -
DNA: TGTGCCAGCAGTTACCCAGGGACTAGCGAAGAGACCCAGTACTTC; CDR3: CASSYPGTSEETQYF; V: TRBV6-5; J: TRBJ2-5; D: TRBD2; size: -
DNA: TGTGCCATCAGTGAGTCACTGCAGGGGAATTCACCCCTCCACTTT; CDR3: CAISESLQGNSPLHF; V: TRBV10-3; J: TRBJ1-6; D: -; size: once
DNA: TGTGCCAGCAGCTTAACTCCTGGACAGGGGTATGGCTACACCTTC; CDR3: CASSLTPGQGYGYTF; V: TRBV5-6; J: TRBJ1-2; D: TRBD1; size: -
DNA: TGCGCCAGCAGCTTGGTTGGCAGGGCCACTAGCGGGGGGCCGTGGGGCAATGAGCAGTTCTTC; CDR3: CASSLVGRATSGGPWGNEQFF; V: TRBV5-1; J: TRBJ2-1; D: TRBD2; size: -
DNA: TGTGCCTGGACCACCGGGACCAACCAAGAGACCCAGTACTTC; CDR3: CAWTTGTNQETQYF; V: TRBV30; J: TRBJ2-5; D: -; size: -
DNA: TGTGCCAGCAGCCCGTATATCGCGGGGTCGAACACCGGGGAGCTGTTTTTT; CDR3: CASSPYIAGSNTGELFF; V: TRBV11-2; J: TRBJ2-2; D: -; size: few
DNA: TGCGCCAGCAGCTTGGGACAGGGTGGTGGCTACACCTTC; CDR3: CASSLGQGGGYTF; V: TRBV5-1; J: TRBJ1-2; D: TRBD1; size: -
DNA: TGTGCCAGCAGTTTATTTAGCGGGGGTGCAGATACGCAGTATTTT; CDR3: CASSLFSGGADTQYF; V: TRBV27; J: TRBJ2-3; D: TRBD2; size: -
DNA: TGTGCCAGCAGCCTAGGGACAGCCAATTCACCCCTCCACTTT; CDR3: CASSLGTANSPLHF; V: TRBV5-6; J: TRBJ1-6; D: TRBD1; size: -
DNA: TGCGCCAGCAGCTCGTCAGGGGGACAAAACACCATATATTTT; CDR3: CASSSSGGQNTIYF; V: TRBV5-1; J: TRBJ1-3; D: TRBD1; size: -
DNA: TGTGCCAGCGCAAGCAGGGGGCGCGCCTATGGCTACACCTTC; CDR3: CASASRGRAYGYTF; V: TRBV2; J: TRBJ1-2; D: TRBD1; size: -
DNA: TGTGCCAGTAGTCGGGGCCTTTCGGATACGCAGTATTTT; CDR3: CASSRGLSDTQYF; V: TRBV19; J: TRBJ2-3; D: -; size: -
DNA: TGCGCCAGCAGCTTGGTACGGGGGGATGGCGATGAGCAGTTCTTC; CDR3: CASSLVRGDGDEQFF; V: TRBV5-1; J: TRBJ2-1; D: TRBD2; size: -
DNA: TGTGCCAGCAGCGCCCGCAATGAGCAGTTCTTC; CDR3: CASSARNEQFF; V: TRBV11-2; J: TRBJ2-1; D: -; size: -
DNA: TGTGCCAGTAGTATAATGGCTAACTATGGCTACACCTTC; CDR3: CASSIMANYGYTF; V: TRBV19; J: TRBJ1-2; D: -; size: -
DNA: TGTGCCAGCAGCCAGGGACTAGCGGGGGGGCTTAATGAGCAGTTCTTC; CDR3: CASSQGLAGGLNEQFF; V: TRBV3-1/TRBV3-2; J: TRBJ2-1; D: TRBD2; size: -
DNA: TGTGCCAGCAGCTCCGACAGGGATCGGGATACGCAGTATTTT; CDR3: CASSSDRDRDTQYF; V: TRBV5-4; J: TRBJ2-3; D: TRBD1; size: -
DNA: TGTGCCAGCATCTTGGGAAGCTCCACAGATACGCAGTATTTT; CDR3: CASILGSSTDTQYF; V: TRBV28; J: TRBJ2-3; D: -; size: -
DNA: TGCAGCATCTCGTCGACAGGGGCTAACTATGGCTACACCTTC; CDR3: CSISSTGANYGYTF; V: TRBV29-1; J: TRBJ1-2; D: TRBD1; size: -